Each of the 32 T cell receptor beta chains below was sequenced from the same sample in a study of identical twins. From the 5' RACE reads, TCRdb called clonotypes with MiXCR, one entry per CDR3 protein. The data show 570,000 or so distinct CDR3 sequences, around a tenth seen once. The same sample was also used in a study of yellow fever vaccine responses in identical twins.

Source material: PBMCs. The receptor source for this set is a woman between 18 and 29 years old in good health.

In this sample, this clonotype turned up a few times. The chain uses TRBV9 and TRBJ1-5, with no clear D. This CDR3 spans 15 amino acids. Germline V gene sequence: CDR1 SGDLS, CDR2 YYNGEE. V gave up 0 bases and J gave up 4 bases, with 11 bases separating them. The CDR3, as DNA: TGTGCCAGCAGCGTAGCGGGGAAAGGTAATCAGCCCCAGCATTTT. It translates to CASSVAGKGNQPQHF.

In its sample, this clonotype was seen many times. The chain recombines TRBV29-1 with TRBJ2-3, with 8 bases lining up with TRBD2. V lost 1 base and J lost 5; bases outside the gene matches: 8. Germline values: CDR1 SQVTM, CDR2 ANQGSEA. The CDR3 is made up of 15 amino acids. The chain's CDR3 is CSVEGGVLAGDTQYF. The DNA for the CDR3 is TGCAGCGTTGAAGGAGGGGTCCTAGCGGGAGATACGCAGTATTTT.

This chain links TRBV12-3 or TRBV12-4 with TRBJ2-3; TRBD1 matches 9 bases. The CDR3 runs 14 residues. The J segment lost 5 bases and the V segment lost 7 bases, leaving 7 bases of the junction unmatched. The DNA of the CDR3 is TGTGCCAGCAACCCGGGACAGGGTTTAGATACGCAGTATTTT. It is translated as CASNPGQGLDTQYF.

There are many counts of this clonotype. The chain links TRBV5-1 to TRBJ2-1; the match to TRBD1 covers 7 bases. J gave up 7 bases and V 0 bases, and 7 bases lay outside the gene matches. The CDR3 length is 15 residues. Germline V gene data show CDR1 as SGHRS and CDR2 as YFSETQ. Here the CDR3 reads CASSLAVSRGNEQFF. The CDR3 DNA follows: TGCGCCAGCAGCTTGGCCGTTTCCAGGGGGAATGAGCAGTTCTTC.

The chain joins TRBV6-5 to TRBJ2-3; no reliable D call. CDR3 length equals 16 residues. V was cut by 0 bases and J by 7 bases, with 17 bases left in between. The germline V gene has CDR1 MNHEY and CDR2 SVGAGI. The CDR3 here is CASSYSEIATWNTQYF. The CDR3 DNA reads as TGTGCCAGCAGTTACTCGGAAATCGCGACCTGGAATACGCAGTATTTT.

This clonotype was seen many times. The rearrangement uses TRBV29-1 and TRBJ2-2; maybe TRBD1 (5 bases). CDR1 SQVTM and CDR2 ANQGSEA come from the germline V gene. V was pared by 3 bases and J by 0 bases, with 11 bases between. There are 15 residues in the CDR3. CDR3 residues: CSVDVSGTNTGELFF. The CDR3 nucleotides are TGCAGCGTTGATGTGTCAGGGACGAACACCGGGGAGCTGTTTTTT.

This clonotype was recorded at least ten times. One end of the junction fails to match germline, which may point to a read error. The chain has TRBV7-2 and TRBJ2-1; 15 nucleotides align to TRBD2. The CDR3 length is 15 residues. CDR1 and CDR2 (germline): SGHTA, FQGNSA. The CDR3 coding sequence is TGTGCCAGCAGCTTAGTGGCAGGGACTAGCGGGGGGACTGTCTTC. Translated: CASSLVAGTSGGTVF.

This clonotype was observed many times. The V gene is TRBV2, the J gene TRBJ1-2; D ambiguous. V lost 7 bases to trimming and J lost 4 bases, with 10 bases between them. This CDR3 comprises 12 residues. The germline V gene has CDR1 SNHLY and CDR2 FYNNEI. The CDR3 region has the DNA TGTGCCAGCAATTTAGAAGGCTATGGCTACACCTTC. Translation: CASNLEGYGYTF.

The table lists this clonotype with many counts. The chain joins TRBV7-9 to TRBJ2-7; possible D gene TRBD1, 6 bases. Trimming stripped 2 bases from V and 0 bases from J, with 11 bases between. Germline values: CDR1 SEHNR, CDR2 FQNEAQ (reference sequence). CDR3 length: 15 residues. The CDR3 protein is CASSLHQGPSYEQYF. The CDR3 DNA is TGTGCCAGCAGCTTACATCAGGGGCCCTCCTACGAGCAGTACTTC.

In its sample, this clonotype was seen once. V is TRBV7-3 and J is TRBJ2-2; 8 bases fit TRBD2. The germline gives CDR1 SGHTA, CDR2 FQGTGA. Trimming removed 4 bases from V and 0 bases from J; junction bases left unmatched: 7. The CDR3 is 17 amino acids. The CDR3 sequence is CASSSTSSGPNTGELFF. CDR3 sequence (DNA): TGTGCCAGCAGCTCAACCTCTAGCGGGCCGAACACCGGGGAGCTGTTTTTT.

This clonotype was counted many times. The CDR3 nucleotides are TGTGCCACCAGAGGTGTAGGGATGGACACCGGGGAGCTGTTTTTT. It specifies CATRGVGMDTGELFF. The gene calls are TRBV15 and TRBJ2-2; no clear D gene. V was cut by 6 bases and J by 3 bases, with 14 bases left in between. Germline CDR1 LNHNV, CDR2 YYDKDF (reference sequence). CDR3 length equals 15 residues.

At least ten counts were recorded for this clonotype. The chain uses TRBV29-1 and TRBJ2-3; D is perhaps TRBD1 (6 bases). Trimming pared 4 bases from V and 3 bases from J, leaving 14 bases between. The V gene's germline CDR1 is SQVTM and CDR2 ANQGSEA. This CDR3 is built from 14 residues. CDR3 protein: CSVVFSRGTDTQYF. CDR3 nucleotides: TGCAGCGTTGTATTCAGCAGGGGTACAGATACGCAGTATTTT.

This clonotype occurred many times. V usage is TRBV12-3 or TRBV12-4 and J usage is TRBJ2-7; D is unclear. V lost 2 bases and J lost 2, with 7 bases in between. The CDR3 has 13 amino acids. The CDR3 reads CASSLTETYEQYF. The CDR3 coding sequence is TGTGCCAGCAGTTTAACAGAAACCTACGAGCAGTACTTC.

This clonotype was found many times. The chain has TRBV12-3 or TRBV12-4 and TRBJ2-7; 9 nucleotides match TRBD1. The CDR3 has 14 amino acids. J gave up 0 bases and V 6 bases, and 3 bases lay outside the gene matches. The CDR3 loop reads CASRRTGVSYEQYF. CDR3 DNA sequence: TGTGCCAGCAGAAGGACAGGGGTCTCCTACGAGCAGTACTTC.

Here the CDR3 reads CSAQDTSSYEQYF. CDR3 bases: TGCAGTGCCCAGGACACTAGCTCCTACGAGCAGTACTTC. The chain carries TRBV20-1 and TRBJ2-7; D could derive from TRBD1 or TRBD2 (5 bases each). The ends were cut back, 6 bases at V and 0 bases at J, with 12 bases in the middle. The CDR3 covers 13 residues. CDR1 is DFQATT, CDR2 SNEGSKA, per germline (reference sequence).

This clonotype was observed many times. The rearrangement links TRBV6-1 to TRBJ2-4; 7 bases match TRBD2. This CDR3 comprises 14 residues. The germline V gene has CDR1 MNHNS and CDR2 SASEGT. The trim removed 5 bases at V and 3 bases at J, leaving 4 bases unmatched. CDR3 residues: CASSPGTIKNIQYF. The CDR3 DNA sequence: TGTGCCAGCAGTCCCGGGACTATCAAAAACATTCAGTACTTC.

This clonotype was seen a few times. V gene TRBV7-6 combines with J gene TRBJ2-5; TRBD2 agrees at 7 bases. This CDR3 region has 14 residues. The germline CDR1 and CDR2 sequences are SGHVS and FNYEAQ. V was clipped by 5 bases and J by 4 bases; unmatched bases: 7. The CDR3 region is CASSHFGGGETQYF. DNA of the CDR3: TGTGCCAGCAGCCACTTTGGGGGGGGAGAGACCCAGTACTTC.

Only a few counts were recorded for this clonotype. The genes are TRBV24-1 and TRBJ2-3; D is unresolved. The V gene lost 4 bases and the J gene lost 8 bases, with 12 bases spanning the gap. The CDR3 extends over 13 amino acids. The germline CDR1 and CDR2 sequences are KGHDR and SFDVKD. The CDR3 region has the DNA TGTGCCACCAGTGAGCCTTTACCTACTACGCAGTATTTT. It encodes CATSEPLPTTQYF.

This clonotype came up a few times. V and J are TRBV4-3 and TRBJ2-7, with TRBD1 matching 12 bases. CDR1 and CDR2 from the germline V gene are LGHNA and YSLEER. The CDR3 is made up of 16 amino acids. Losses at the gene ends were 0 bases for V and 6 bases for J; bases not matched to a gene: 6. The CDR3 loop is CASSQEPGTGGAEQYF. The CDR3 nucleotides read TGCGCCAGCAGCCAAGAGCCCGGGACAGGGGGCGCCGAGCAGTACTTC.

This sequence joins TRBV25-1 and TRBJ1-2; D ambiguous. Germline-derived CDR1 and CDR2 are MGHDK and SYGVNS. The length of the CDR3 is 14 residues. V lost 9 bases and J 2 bases, leaving 16 bases between the germline ends. The CDR3 loop is CASGGARENYGYTF. The CDR3 DNA reads as TGTGCCAGTGGTGGTGCAAGGGAAAACTATGGCTACACCTTC.

This clonotype showed up many times. The V and J genes are TRBV5-1 and TRBJ2-1; TRBD2 matches at 8 bases. The CDR3 totals 19 residues. Trimming removed 4 bases from V and 7 bases from J; junction bases left unmatched: 22. The V gene's germline CDR1 is SGHRS and CDR2 YFSETQ. For the CDR3, the DNA is TGCGCCAGCAGCCGCCACGGGGGGGACACCCTTACAGTTGGGAATGAGCAGTTCTTC. This sequence encodes CASSRHGGDTLTVGNEQFF.

This clonotype was detected a few times. V gene TRBV3-1 combines with J gene TRBJ2-1; TRBD2 aligns across 9 bases. V was clipped by 1 base and J by 3 bases; unmatched bases: 4. Germline V gives CDR1 LGHDT, CDR2 YNNKEL (reference sequence). The CDR3 sequence is 16 residues long. In DNA, the CDR3 is TGTGCCAGCAGCCAAGTGCTAGCGGGGATCTACAATGAGCAGTTCTTC. Encoded protein: CASSQVLAGIYNEQFF.

The V and J genes are TRBV7-6 and TRBJ1-5, with D possibly TRBD1 on 5 matching bases. Germline loops: CDR1 SGHVS, CDR2 FNYEAQ. The CDR3 runs to 18 residues. Trimming left V 1 base short and J 5 bases short, with 21 bases between. CDR3 DNA sequence: TGTGCCAGCAGCTTAGTAGAGGACGAAGTCGGGACTTATCAGCCCCAGCATTTT. Its protein product is CASSLVEDEVGTYQPQHF.

The chain carries TRBV15 and TRBJ2-2; D perhaps matches TRBD1 (6 bases). V was shortened by 0 bases and J by 1 base, with 9 bases between the two germline ends. Germline values: CDR1 LNHNV, CDR2 YYDKDF (reference sequence). The CDR3 has 16 residues. The CDR3 bases are TGTGCCACCAGCAGAGATGGCAGGGGGAACACCGGGGAGCTGTTTTTT. Its protein product is CATSRDGRGNTGELFF.

This clonotype appeared many times. This chain connects TRBV11-2 to TRBJ2-7, with no clear D. The V end lost 0 bases, the J end lost 4 bases, and 13 bases lay between the germline ends. Germline assignment: CDR1 SGHAT and CDR2 FQNNGV. The CDR3 extends over 15 amino acids. CDR3 DNA sequence: TGTGCCAGCAGCTTAGATCTAAACAGAAGATACGAGCAGTACTTC. This gives the protein CASSLDLNRRYEQYF.

This sequence joins TRBV29-1 and TRBJ2-7; D assignment may be TRBD1 or TRBD2 (8 bases each). Trimming took 6 bases from V and 0 from J, leaving 27 bases between them. The length of the CDR3 is 18 residues. CDR1 is SQVTM and CDR2 is ANQGSEA in the germline V gene. CDR3: CSVLRTGTASGHSYEQYF. The CDR3 DNA is TGCAGCGTACTCCGGACAGGGACCGCTAGCGGGCACTCCTACGAGCAGTACTTC.

This clonotype was seen at least ten times. This chain joins TRBV29-1 and TRBJ2-2; D is perhaps TRBD2 (5 bases). Per the germline V gene, CDR1 is SQVTM and CDR2 is ANQGSEA. CDR3 length equals 13 residues. Between the trimmed V and J ends, which lost 6 bases and 5 bases, there was a span of 13 bases. In DNA, the CDR3 is TGCAGCGTGGTAGTGAGGGAGACCGGGGAGCTGTTTTTT. Its protein product is CSVVVRETGELFF.

In its sample, this clonotype was seen many times. The rearrangement links TRBV12-3 or TRBV12-4 to TRBJ2-1; a weak D match, TRBD2 (5 bases). The CDR3 spans 14 residues. The germline V and J ends were trimmed by 2 bases and 8 bases, with 13 bases remaining between them. In DNA, the CDR3 is TGTGCCAGCAGTTTAAAGTTTGGAGGTGATGAGCAGTTCTTC. Translating gives CASSLKFGGDEQFF.

This clonotype has ten or more counts. This chain joins TRBV28 and TRBJ2-2; 8 positions match TRBD2. After removal of 7 bases from V and 7 bases from J, the junction contained 14 bases not matched to a gene. The CDR3 is 16 residues long. Germline CDR1 and CDR2: MDHEN and SYDVKM. CDR3 sequence (DNA): TGTGCCAGCATAAATCCGGGACTAGAGGGTATCGGGGAGCTGTTTTTT. It translates to CASINPGLEGIGELFF.

This clonotype was seen a handful of times. The V call is TRBV9, the J call TRBJ2-5, with 9 positions matching TRBD1. With V trimmed by 0 bases and J by 8 bases, 11 bases remained unmatched. CDR3 length: 16 amino acids. CDR1 and CDR2 (germline): SGDLS, YYNGEE. The CDR3 DNA reads TGTGCCAGCAGCGTAGCTGCTAGGACAGGGGTTGGTACCCAGTACTTC. It is translated as CASSVAARTGVGTQYF.

This clonotype has ten or more counts. The gene calls are TRBV7-8 and TRBJ2-7, with 12 bases matching TRBD1. This CDR3 is built from 15 residues. Germline V gene data show CDR1 as SGHVS and CDR2 as FQNEAQ. The junction had 3 bases not matched to a gene; V was cut back by 3 bases and J by 3 bases. CDR3: CASSLGTGGGYEQYF. DNA for the CDR3: TGTGCCAGCAGCTTGGGGACAGGGGGCGGCTACGAGCAGTACTTC.

This clonotype has only a few counts. The V call is TRBV5-1, the J call TRBJ2-7; 10 positions match TRBD1. Germline lookup yields CDR1 SGHRS and CDR2 YFSETQ. There are 15 residues in the CDR3. After removal of 4 bases from V and 0 bases from J, the junction contained 4 bases not matched to a gene. The DNA for the CDR3 is TGCGCCAGCAGCGGACAGGGGGGAAGCTCCTACGAGCAGTACTTC. Translation gives CASSGQGGSSYEQYF.